This TCR beta chain was documented in a study of T cells in Graves' hyperthyroidism and ophthalmopathy (dated by TCRdb to about 2019). About the full investigation: Peripheral blood samples were taken at the time of initial diagnosis, prior to any treatment. To identify distinguishing TCR V-J signatures, a discovery cohort of roughly 100 patients was used, comprising 43 with Graves' ophthalmopathy and approximately 58 with stable Graves' hyperthyroidism. Prospective prediction of ophthalmopathy was tested in an independent validation cohort consisting of 18 hyperthyroidism patients and around 16 patients who later progressed to ophthalmopathy. The 80 to 100 discovery patients were randomly divided into training and test sets at a 7:3 ratio. In roughly six Graves' hyperthyroidism patients, the study also compared T-cell repertoires from thyroid tissue with T-cell repertoires from blood. Following sampling, methimazole starting at 30 mg daily was given to hyperthyroidism patients, and high-dose intravenous methylprednisolone was given to ophthalmopathy patients. The paper describes TCR Vbeta CDR3 sequencing of around 140 peripheral blood samples, made up of some 40 ophthalmopathy patients, around 78 hyperthyroidism patients and roughly 17 progressor patients.

Amplification of TCR beta CDR3 regions was carried out from RNA transcripts. The first round of RT-PCR for the TCR CDR3 was performed with the HTBI primer set and the Qiagen OneStep RT-PCR kit. Libraries were constructed in a second round of multiplex PCR, after which size selection and purification were performed. Sequencing of the libraries was done on an Illumina HiSeq2000 using paired-end 100 bp reads. On the authors' methods: Raw data were processed with SOAPnuke, discarding reads with adapters, uncalled bases, mean Phred below 15, or no exact constant-primer or identifier match. COPE v1.2.5 was used to merge the high-quality paired reads, and each unique nucleotide sequence was defined as a clonotype. MiTCR v1.1 was used to align clonotypes to the IMGT TRBV, TRBD and TRBJ reference segments. Analysis was restricted to V-J combinations with a frequency above 0.0001, which covered 98% to 99.2% of repertoires. The TCS score was defined as F50 (clonal expansion) divided by E x V (chaos), with BLOSUM62-based TCRdist calculated between CDR3 peptides within each V-J. Welch's t-statistics and random forest reduced 514 V-J features to 10 to 15, which were used in a naive Bayes classifier (R e1071). TCRdb reprocessing: public reads trimmed at Q25 with fastp, clones called with MiXCR, in-frame beta chains kept. Each entry is one CDR3 protein sequence, shown with its most common DNA and genes. TCRdb's processing, not the authors' own work, is the source of the V and J calls. Present in this sample are 460,000 or so distinct CDR3 sequences, under 15% of which were seen just once. The ten top clones hold less than 20% of the sample.

About this clonotype: What antigen it recognizes has not been identified. No base-level quality is on record; no much larger clone is a single base apart.

Stable Graves' hyperthyroidism was defined as no progression to ophthalmopathy during 18 months of follow-up. The hyperthyroidism patients were between 18 and 65 years old and newly diagnosed, with a disease duration of less than 2 months. Exclusion was applied to patients with uncontrolled infections, other autoimmune diseases, pregnancy or lactation. Diagnoses relied on clinical symptoms, serum thyroxine and TRAb, thyroid ultrasound and orbital computed tomography. PBMCs were separated from 8 to 10 ml of fresh peripheral blood using Ficoll-Paque density gradient centrifugation. Total RNA was extracted using Trizol reagent, and RNA quality was assessed on an Agilent 2100 Bioanalyzer. What the study reported, not specific to this receptor: In cross-validation, a model built on a 13 V-J signature told ophthalmopathy apart from stable hyperthyroidism with under 90% sensitivity and roughly 82% specificity, and in testing the same model reached 80%/75%. In validation, the model predicted progression to ophthalmopathy with 60% to 71% sensitivity and less than 80% specificity, a median of approximately 6.7 months before onset. No statistical method was used to fix the sample size in advance, and group allocation was not hidden from the investigators. Blood samples also contained most of the expanded thyroid clonotypes (frequency above 0.001), which suggests that blood repertoires may reflect thyroid immune responses.

Its CDR3 holds 13 amino acids, cysteine through phenylalanine. Of all the DNA, just the CDR3 is kept, 39 bases in frame from base 1. The V end loses 8 bases and the J end loses 12 bases, and a stretch of 23 bases separates them. CDR1 and CDR2 are read off the germline V gene (reference sequence) as GTSNPN and SVGIG. The specimen sequenced was blood. The sequence came from a woman aged 18-29 years with Graves' hyperthyroidism. Recombination joined TRBV30 with TRBJ2-1, with TRBD1 perhaps the D gene, on 8 matching bases. The CDR3 region has the sequence CARRDRGGFGQFF. The DNA sequence reads TGTGCCCGCCGAGACAGGGGAGGGTTTGGGCAGTTCTTC.